The 22 T cell receptor beta chains reported below all come from one sample, sequenced in a study of T cell responses to AZD1222 COVID-19 vaccine (dated by TCRdb to the early 2020s). Libraries were made using the immunoSEQ multiplex PCR assay. TCRdb carries this immuneACCESS record with in-frame sequences only. Its versions omit some clonotypes, under half of them owing to an unresolved V gene in the studies checked, with the rest unexplained. The sample has more than 60,000 clones on record, around 90% of them singletons. 24% of the sample rests with the top ten. The sample's time point label is to be understood as: baseline before first vaccination. Sequenced material: peripheral blood, taken on day 0 of AZD1222 vaccination. The source of these receptors is an adult in good health.

About this clone itself: A junction boundary mismatches the germline segment, possibly from a read error. V gene TRBV2 combines with J gene TRBJ1-6; unclear D gene. CDR1 is SNHLY and CDR2 is FYNNEI in the germline V gene. The CDR3 totals 13 residues. For the CDR3, the DNA is TGTGCCAGCAGGGAAGGTAGTTCCCTTACCCTCCACTTT. Translating it yields CASREGSSLTLHF. The full variable domain, with the rest looked up from reference TRBV2 and TRBJ1-6, is EPEVTQTPSHQVTQMGQEVILRCVPISNHLYFYWYRQILGQKVEFLVSFYNNEISEKSEIFDDQFSVERPDGSNFTLKIRSTKLEDSAMYFCASREGSSLTLHFGNGTRLTVT.

The chain joins TRBV7-7 to TRBJ2-1, with 8 bases aligning to TRBD2. CDR1 is SSHAT, CDR2 FNYEAQ, per germline (reference sequence). The ends lost 5 bases at V and 6 bases at J; junction bases unmatched: 6. The CDR3 is made up of 14 amino acids. The CDR3 here is CASSLQRESNEQFF. As DNA, the CDR3 is TGTGCCAGCAGCCTACAGCGGGAGAGCAATGAGCAGTTCTTC.

The chain carries TRBV19 and TRBJ1-5; the D gene is possibly TRBD1 (6 bases). Trimming took 8 bases from V and 0 from J, leaving 14 bases between them. The germline gives CDR1 LNHDA, CDR2 SQIVND (reference sequence). The CDR3 extends over 15 amino acids. This CDR3 reads CASEGQLGSNQPQHF. The CDR3 nucleotides read TGTGCCAGTGAAGGACAGTTAGGTAGCAATCAGCCCCAGCATTTT.

The chain uses TRBV6-2 or TRBV6-3 and TRBJ2-2; TRBD2 matches at 14 bases. CDR1 is MNHEY and CDR2 is SVGEGT in the germline V gene. The ends lost 4 bases at V and 2 bases at J; junction bases unmatched: 15. The CDR3 sequence is 21 residues long. CDR3 in amino acids: CASSFYGTPGLAGANTGELFF. The CDR3 DNA follows: TGTGCCAGCAGTTTTTACGGGACACCGGGACTAGCGGGAGCAAACACCGGGGAGCTGTTTTTT.

The V call is TRBV27, the J call TRBJ1-1; D uncertain. The CDR3 loop spans 13 amino acids. Trimming took 5 bases from V and 6 from J, leaving 13 bases between them. Germline CDR1 and CDR2: MNHEY and SMNVEV (reference sequence). The CDR3 coding sequence is TGTGCCAGCAGTCCGAGTCCCTGGGCTGAAGCTTTCTTT. It codes for CASSPSPWAEAFF.

J is TRBJ2-1 and V is TRBV21-1; TRBD1 is taken as the D call from the table, unchecked against the DNA. TRBV21-1 is shown as a pseudogene. The CDR3 is made up of 16 amino acids. The CDR3 is CASSPLAGQGDNEQFF. Here the CDR3 DNA reads TGTGCCAGCAGCCCCCTCGCGGGACAGGGGGATAATGAGCAGTTCTTC.

The chain links TRBV6-5 to TRBJ2-3; weak D call: TRBD2 (6 bases). The CDR3 has 14 residues. Deletions cut 6 bases from V and 2 bases from J, with 12 bases between. Germline V gene data show CDR1 as MNHEY and CDR2 as SVGAGI. The CDR3 coding sequence is TGTGCCAGCAGCTTAGCGGTCCCCACAGATACGCAGTATTTT. As protein: CASSLAVPTDTQYF.

This sequence joins TRBV7-9 and TRBJ2-4; 9 nucleotides line up with TRBD1. With 4 bases clipped from V and 3 bases from J, the junction kept 13 bases outside the gene matches. Germline V gene data show CDR1 as SEHNR and CDR2 as FQNEAQ (reference sequence). The CDR3 covers 18 residues. CDR3: CASSSQGATISVKNIQYF. The CDR3 DNA reads TGTGCCAGCAGCTCACAGGGGGCCACTATATCGGTCAAAAACATTCAGTACTTC.

V usage is TRBV11-2 and J usage is TRBJ1-6; D not certain. The CDR3 is 16 amino acids. V shed 0 bases and J shed 0 bases, with 6 bases lying between them. CDR1 is SGHAT, CDR2 FQNNGV, per germline. CDR3 sequence (DNA): TGTGCCAGCAGCTTAGAAATGAGCTCCTATAATTCACCCCTCCACTTT. As protein: CASSLEMSSYNSPLHF.

The V gene is TRBV5-1, the J gene TRBJ2-3; D is uncertain. The V gene's germline CDR1 is SGHRS and CDR2 YFSETQ. CDR3 length: 15 amino acids. Trimming shortened V by 0 bases and J by 2 bases, and 10 bases separated the two germline ends. Here the CDR3 DNA reads TGCGCCAGCAGCTTGGCCTCGGCTTACACAGATACGCAGTATTTT. It yields the protein CASSLASAYTDTQYF.

This sequence joins TRBV15 and TRBJ1-5; no clear D gene. CDR3 length equals 16 residues. The V gene's germline CDR1 is LNHNV and CDR2 YYDKDF (reference sequence). V lost 1 base and J 9 bases, leaving 19 bases between the germline ends. The CDR3 sequence: CATSRAAVRGGRPQHF. CDR3 DNA: TGTGCCACCAGCAGAGCCGCCGTTCGGGGAGGAAGGCCCCAGCATTTT. Based on the CDR3 plus reference TRBV15 and TRBJ1-5, the full variable domain is DAMVIQNPRYQVTQFGKPVTLSCSQTLNHNVMYWYQQKSSQAPKLLFHYYDKDFNNEADTPDNFQSRRPNTSFCFLDIRSPGLGDTAMYLCATSRAAVRGGRPQHFGDGTRLSIL.

The rearrangement uses TRBV12-3 or TRBV12-4 and TRBJ2-1, with TRBD1 as a possible D gene (6 bases). The CDR3 consists of 12 residues. V lost 8 bases, J lost 9 bases, and 14 bases lay in between. CDR3 nucleotides: TGTGCCAGCTGTTGGGGGCCCAGTGAGCAGTTCTTC. As protein: CASCWGPSEQFF.

This clone has only one observation. V and J are TRBV29-1 and TRBJ1-1; 7 bases match TRBD1. The junction had 2 bases not matched to a gene; V was cut back by 0 bases and J by 1 base. The CDR3 is made up of 14 amino acids. Germline lookup yields CDR1 SQVTM and CDR2 ANQGSEA. CDR3 region: CSVEEGGPNTEAFF. CDR3 DNA: TGCAGCGTTGAAGAAGGGGGCCCGAACACTGAAGCTTTCTTT.

This clone was found once. The chain recombines TRBV27 with TRBJ1-2; D possibly corresponds to TRBD1 (5 bases). There are 15 residues in the CDR3. V dropped 6 bases and J dropped 5 bases, with 19 bases sitting between them. The V gene's germline CDR1 is MNHEY and CDR2 SMNVEV (reference sequence). The CDR3 reads CASRIGTERGYGYTF. The CDR3 DNA reads TGTGCCAGCAGGATTGGGACTGAAAGGGGATATGGCTACACCTTC.

The rearrangement joins TRBV5-1 to TRBJ2-1; 8 bases match TRBD2. This CDR3 has 15 amino acids. Trimming at V came to 1 base and at J to 5 bases, leaving 5 bases not matched to a gene. Germline CDR1 SGHRS, CDR2 YFSETQ. The CDR3, as DNA: TGCGCCAGCAGCTTGTCGCGACTAGCGAACAATGAGCAGTTCTTC. Its protein product is CASSLSRLANNEQFF.

The rearrangement joins TRBV28 to TRBJ2-7; 8 bases line up with TRBD1. This CDR3 is 13 amino acids long. The germline V gene has CDR1 MDHEN and CDR2 SYDVKM. V was pared by 5 bases and J by 4 bases, with 4 bases of the junction left unmatched. CDR3 in DNA: TGTGCCAGCAGTCCCCGGGACAGGTACGAGCAGTACTTC. It yields the protein CASSPRDRYEQYF. The complete variable domain, with remaining parts taken from reference TRBV28 and TRBJ2-7, reads DVKVTQSSRYLVKRTGEKVFLECVQDMDHENMFWYRQDPGLGLRLIYFSYDVKMKEKGDIPEGYSVSREKKERFSLILESASTNQTSMYLCASSPRDRYEQYFGPGTRLTVT.

This rearrangement joins TRBV27 to TRBJ2-7; no clear D. Germline lookup yields CDR1 MNHEY and CDR2 SMNVEV (reference sequence). The CDR3 totals 15 residues. The V end lost 4 bases, the J end lost 7 bases, and 20 bases lay between the germline ends. The CDR3 DNA sequence: TGTGCCAGCAGTTACAAGCCCTCTCCCCCGGGTGAGCAGTACTTC. Residues: CASSYKPSPPGEQYF.

V is TRBV20-1 and J is TRBJ2-1; 7 bases align to TRBD2. The CDR3 is 14 residues long. The germline CDR1 and CDR2 sequences are DFQATT and SNEGSKA (reference sequence). V lost 3 bases and J lost 8; bases outside the gene matches: 10. The CDR3 nucleotides read TGCAGTGCTAGTAAGGGCGGGGGAACGGATGAGCAGTTCTTC. Residues: CSASKGGGTDEQFF.

This chain links TRBV27 with TRBJ1-5; 7 nucleotides agree with TRBD1. The CDR3 is 16 amino acids. In germline, CDR1 is MNHEY, CDR2 SMNVEV (reference sequence). J lost 0 bases, V lost 6 bases, and 8 bases had no gene match. CDR3 sequence: CASRGGTAYSNQPQHF. The DNA of the CDR3 is TGTGCCAGCAGGGGGGGGACAGCCTATAGCAATCAGCCCCAGCATTTT.

The sample holds a few counts of this clone. V and J are TRBV7-2 and TRBJ1-5, with TRBD1 matching 7 bases. V was clipped by 5 bases and J by 2 bases; unmatched bases: 3. Germline V gene lookup returns CDR1 SGHTA and CDR2 FQGNSA. The CDR3 runs to 14 residues. For the CDR3, the DNA is TGTGCCAGCAGCCAGGGGGGGCGCAATCAGCCCCAGCATTTT. It translates to CASSQGGRNQPQHF.

This clone was recorded once. The chain links TRBV10-1 to TRBJ2-3, with TRBD2 matching 8 bases. This CDR3 is 16 amino acids long. V shed 6 bases and J 0 bases; nucleotides not matched to a gene: 8. CDR1 is WNHNN, CDR2 SYGVQD, per germline (reference sequence). The CDR3 DNA reads as TGCGCCAGCAGCGATTATAGCGGGACTAGCACAGATACGCAGTATTTT. Residues: CASSDYSGTSTDTQYF.

The chain employs TRBV7-3 and TRBJ2-5; 8 bases are a match to TRBD2. This CDR3 has 15 residues. Germline-derived CDR1 and CDR2 are SGHTA and FQGTGA. With V trimmed by 5 bases and J by 5 bases, 10 bases remained unmatched. CDR3 sequence (DNA): TGTGCCAGCAGCCAAAGAGCGGGAGTGAGGGAGACCCAGTACTTC. Translation: CASSQRAGVRETQYF.